A single T cell receptor (beta chain) is shown here with its context. Libraries were prepared by immunoSEQ multiplex PCR; TCRdb keeps only in-frame clonotypes and omits some of them. In the table there are 450,000 to 500,000 clones, approximately 80% of which are singletons. This entry is derived from a study of shared clonotypes between healthy human individuals. Unsorted samples used some 89 million PBMCs for genomic DNA. The source of this sequence is a woman between 40 and 50 years old in good health. Some clones in this sample may be carry-over from other donors' samples. The sample comprised PBMCs.

In nucleotides, the CDR3 is TGTGCCAGCAGCGTCCCGAGTTTAGTGTGGGGGGCTGGGGCCAACGTCCTGACTTTC. This sequence encodes CASSVPSLVWGAGANVLTF. The V and J genes are TRBV9 and TRBJ2-6, with a tentative D call TRBD2 (6 bases). The CDR3 has 19 residues. V lost 2 bases, J lost 2 bases, and 20 bases lay in between. Germline V gene data show CDR1 as SGDLS and CDR2 as YYNGEE. Full variable domain (missing parts from reference TRBV9 and TRBJ2-6): DSGVTQTPKHLITATGQRVTLRCSPRSGDLSVYWYQQSLDQGLQFLIQYYNGEERAKGNILERFSAQQFPDLHSELNLSSLELGDSALYFCASSVPSLVWGAGANVLTFGAGSRLTVL.